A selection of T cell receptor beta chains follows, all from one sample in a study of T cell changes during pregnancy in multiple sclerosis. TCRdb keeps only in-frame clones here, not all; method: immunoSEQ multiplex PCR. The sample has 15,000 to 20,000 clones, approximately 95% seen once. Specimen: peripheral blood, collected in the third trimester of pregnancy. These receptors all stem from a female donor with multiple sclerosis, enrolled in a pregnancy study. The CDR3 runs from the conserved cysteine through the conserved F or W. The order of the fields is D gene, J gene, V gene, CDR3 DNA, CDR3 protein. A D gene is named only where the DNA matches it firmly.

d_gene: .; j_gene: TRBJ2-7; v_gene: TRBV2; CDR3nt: TGTGCCAGCCGGGGCTACGAGCAGTACTTC; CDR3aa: CASRGYEQYF
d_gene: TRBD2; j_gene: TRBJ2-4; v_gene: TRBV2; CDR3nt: TGTGCCAGCAGTGAGGGAGTAGCGGGGGGTTTGTTC; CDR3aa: CASSEGVAGGLF
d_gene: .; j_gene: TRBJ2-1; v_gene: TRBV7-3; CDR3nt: TGTGCCAGCGCCAACTCCGGACGGGGATCATCGTTCAATGAGCAGTTCTTC; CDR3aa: CASANSGRGSSFNEQFF
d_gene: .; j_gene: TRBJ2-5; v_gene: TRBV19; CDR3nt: TGTGCCAGTAGTTGGGCAGGTACAGAGACCCAGTACTTC; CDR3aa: CASSWAGTETQYF
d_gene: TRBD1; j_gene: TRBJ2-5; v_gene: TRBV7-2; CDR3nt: TGTGCCAGCAGCCCCCCCCGGACAGGGTCAACCCAGTACTTC; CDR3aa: CASSPPRTGSTQYF
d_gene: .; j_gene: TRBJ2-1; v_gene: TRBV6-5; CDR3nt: TGTGCCAGCAGTTACCTGACAGGAAGGGGGAATGAGCAGTTCTTC; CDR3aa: CASSYLTGRGNEQFF
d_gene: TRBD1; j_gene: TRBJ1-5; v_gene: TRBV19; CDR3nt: TGTGCCAGTAGTAAGGACAGGAATCAGCCCCAGCATTTT; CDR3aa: CASSKDRNQPQHF
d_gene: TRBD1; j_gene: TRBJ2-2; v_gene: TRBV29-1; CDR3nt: TGCAGCGTTGATACAGGGGGGACCGGGGAGCTGTTTTTT; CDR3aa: CSVDTGGTGELFF
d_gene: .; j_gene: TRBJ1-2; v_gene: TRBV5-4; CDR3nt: TGTGCCAGCAGAAGGGCTACGGGGGCTAACTATGGCTACACCTTC; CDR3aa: CASRRATGANYGYTF
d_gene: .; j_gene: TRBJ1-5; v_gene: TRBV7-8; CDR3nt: TGTGCCAGCAGCTTTTTTTTCGAGAATCAGCCCCAGCATTTT; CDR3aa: CASSFFFENQPQHF
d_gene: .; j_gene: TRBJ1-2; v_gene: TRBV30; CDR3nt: TGTGCCTGGAGTGCGGTAGGAGGGTCGCACTATGGCTACACCTTC; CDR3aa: CAWSAVGGSHYGYTF
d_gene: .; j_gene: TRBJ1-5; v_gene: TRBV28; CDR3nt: TGTGCCAGCAGTCCCCCATATCAGCCCCAGCATTTT; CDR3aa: CASSPPYQPQHF
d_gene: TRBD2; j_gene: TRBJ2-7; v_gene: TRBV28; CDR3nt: TGTGCCAGCAGTTCCTCTAGCGGGAGGGCCTACGAGCAGTACTTC; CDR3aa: CASSSSSGRAYEQYF
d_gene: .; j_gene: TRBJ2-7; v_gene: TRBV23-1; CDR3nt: TGCGCCAGCAGTCAATTAAGCGACCGGCATACCTCCTACGAGCAGTACTTC; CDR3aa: CASSQLSDRHTSYEQYF
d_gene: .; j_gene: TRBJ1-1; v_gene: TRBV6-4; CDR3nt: TGTGCCAGCAGTCAGACACATCTTAACACTGAAGCTTTCTTT; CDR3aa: CASSQTHLNTEAFF
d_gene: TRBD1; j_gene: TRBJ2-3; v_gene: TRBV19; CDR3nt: TGTGCCAGTAGTGTGACAGGGGGGGATACGCAGTATTTT; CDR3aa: CASSVTGGDTQYF
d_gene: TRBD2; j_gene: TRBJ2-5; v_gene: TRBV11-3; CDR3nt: TGTGCCAGCAGCTTAGGTCTAGCGGGAGTGGGGCAAGAGACCCAGTACTTC; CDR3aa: CASSLGLAGVGQETQYF
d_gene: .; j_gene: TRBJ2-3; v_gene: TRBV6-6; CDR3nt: TGTGCCAGCATTGACAGGTCCTCTAGCACAGATACGCAGTATTTT; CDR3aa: CASIDRSSSTDTQYF
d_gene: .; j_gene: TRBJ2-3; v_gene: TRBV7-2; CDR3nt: TGTGCCAGCAGCCCTACTAGAAACACAGATACGCAGTATTTT; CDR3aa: CASSPTRNTDTQYF
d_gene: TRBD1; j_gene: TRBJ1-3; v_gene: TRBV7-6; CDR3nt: TGTGCCAGCAGCCCAGGGACAGTAAGCACCATATATTTT; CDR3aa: CASSPGTVSTIYF
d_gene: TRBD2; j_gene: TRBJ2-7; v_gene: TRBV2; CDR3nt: TGTGCCAGCAGTGCCCGGGGGGGCCCAAACGAGCAGTACTTC; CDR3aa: CASSARGGPNEQYF
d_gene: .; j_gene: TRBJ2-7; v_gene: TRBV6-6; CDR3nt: TGTGCCAGCAGTTCAGGACTCCCCAAAGCCTACGAGCAGTACTTC; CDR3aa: CASSSGLPKAYEQYF
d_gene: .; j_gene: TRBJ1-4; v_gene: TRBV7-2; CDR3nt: TGTGCCAGCAGCTTTAGGGGAACTGAAAAACTGTTTTTT; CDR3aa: CASSFRGTEKLFF
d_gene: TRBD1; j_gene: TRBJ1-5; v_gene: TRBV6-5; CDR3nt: TGTGCCAGCACCCCAGACACAGGGGGAGGTCAGCCCCAGCATTTT; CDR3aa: CASTPDTGGGQPQHF
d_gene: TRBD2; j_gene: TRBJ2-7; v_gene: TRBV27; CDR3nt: TGTGCCAGCAGTCTCGGGGGGAGAGCCTACGAGCAGTACTTC; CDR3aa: CASSLGGRAYEQYF
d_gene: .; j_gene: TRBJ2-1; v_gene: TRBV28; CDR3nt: TGTGCCAGCAGTCGCAGGGCCCGAGGGGGTTACAATGAGCAGTTCTTC; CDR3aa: CASSRRARGGYNEQFF
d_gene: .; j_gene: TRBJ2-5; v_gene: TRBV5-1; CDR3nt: TGCGCCAGCAGCCCGCTAGGGGTGGGGGAGACCCAGTACTTC; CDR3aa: CASSPLGVGETQYF
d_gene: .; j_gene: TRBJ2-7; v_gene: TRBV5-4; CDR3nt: TGTGCCAGCAGCTCGCAGAGGGTCCCCTACGAGCAGTACTTC; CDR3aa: CASSSQRVPYEQYF
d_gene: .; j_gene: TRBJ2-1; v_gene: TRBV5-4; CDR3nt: TGTGCCAGCAGCACTAGATTTGAGCAGTTCTTC; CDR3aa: CASSTRFEQFF
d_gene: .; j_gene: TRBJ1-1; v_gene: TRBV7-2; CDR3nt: TGTGCCAGCAGCCTCCGGACAGCGAACACTGAAGCTTTCTTT; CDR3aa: CASSLRTANTEAFF
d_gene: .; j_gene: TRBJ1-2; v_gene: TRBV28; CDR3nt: TGTGCCAGCCGAAGGGGCGGATCTAACTATGGCTACACCTTC; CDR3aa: CASRRGGSNYGYTF